The clone carrying this T cell receptor beta chain has just a few counts. Antigen unknown. Total RNA was extracted at no less than 5 micrograms per sample. This entry is derived from a study of blood T cells in healthy people across ages. Notes on the study in general: Shifts in expanded clonotypes may have been confounded by donor CMV status, which was unknown.

This CDR3 contains 19 residues. The germline V gene has CDR1 MDHEN and CDR2 SYDVKM. Trimming shortened V by 3 bases and J by 0 bases, and 18 bases separated the two germline ends. With a J-beta primer mix and a sample-barcoded 5' primer, a second PCR ran about 7 to 11 cycles. TCRdb re-called the 5' RACE reads through MiXCR, storing one row per CDR3 protein. The repertoire holds approximately 800,000 distinct CDR3 sequences, with 20% to 30% as singletons. These data were likewise used in another study, on T cells of mothers and their children. This second report adds: Sequencing revealed no T cell clones that were persistent and microchimeric.

The sequence was obtained from a boy younger than 18 in good health. Sequenced sample: blood. The genes are TRBV28 and TRBJ2-6; no clear D gene. The CDR3: CASSFPQYNYLSGANVLTF. In DNA form, the CDR3 reads TGTGCCAGCAGTTTTCCCCAGTATAATTACCTCTCTGGGGCCAACGTCCTGACTTTC.